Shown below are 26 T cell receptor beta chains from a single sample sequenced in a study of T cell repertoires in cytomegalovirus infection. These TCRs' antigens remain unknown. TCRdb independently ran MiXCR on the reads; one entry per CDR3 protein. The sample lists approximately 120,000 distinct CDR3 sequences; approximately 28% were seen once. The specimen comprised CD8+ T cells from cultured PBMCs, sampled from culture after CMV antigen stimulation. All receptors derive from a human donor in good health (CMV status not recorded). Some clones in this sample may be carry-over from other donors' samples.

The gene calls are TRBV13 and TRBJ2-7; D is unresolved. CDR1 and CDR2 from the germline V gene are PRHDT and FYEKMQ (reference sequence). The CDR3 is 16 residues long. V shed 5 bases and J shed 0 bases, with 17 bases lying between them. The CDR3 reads CASSPSRALLSYEQYF. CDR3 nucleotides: TGTGCCAGCAGCCCGTCCCGGGCCCTACTCTCCTACGAGCAGTACTTC.

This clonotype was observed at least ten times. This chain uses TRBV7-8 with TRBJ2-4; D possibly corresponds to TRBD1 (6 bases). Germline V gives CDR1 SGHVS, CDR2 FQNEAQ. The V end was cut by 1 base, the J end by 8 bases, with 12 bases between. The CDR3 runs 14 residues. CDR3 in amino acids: CASSLDAGVDIQYF. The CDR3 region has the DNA TGTGCCAGCAGCTTAGATGCAGGGGTTGACATTCAGTACTTC.

The CDR3 loop is CSASLAGAMGEQYF. Written as DNA, the CDR3 is TGCAGTGCCTCACTAGCGGGGGCCATGGGCGAGCAGTACTTC. The chain combines TRBV20-1 with TRBJ2-7, with 11 bases that match TRBD2. V was clipped by 6 bases and J by 6 bases; unmatched bases: 10. The germline V gene has CDR1 DFQATT and CDR2 SNEGSKA (reference sequence). This CDR3 is 14 amino acids long.

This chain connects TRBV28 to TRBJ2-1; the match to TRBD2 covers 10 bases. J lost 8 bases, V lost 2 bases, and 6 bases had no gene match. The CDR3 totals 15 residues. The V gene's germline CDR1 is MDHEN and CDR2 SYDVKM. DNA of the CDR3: TGTGCCAGCAGTTTACTAGCGGGGGAGGTCGATGAGCAGTTCTTC. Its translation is CASSLLAGEVDEQFF.

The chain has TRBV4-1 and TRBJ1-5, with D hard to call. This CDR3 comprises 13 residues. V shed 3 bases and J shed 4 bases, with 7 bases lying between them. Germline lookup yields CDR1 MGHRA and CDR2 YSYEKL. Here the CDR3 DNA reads TGCGCCAGCAGCCAGCTAGCTAATCAGCCCCAGCATTTT. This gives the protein CASSQLANQPQHF.

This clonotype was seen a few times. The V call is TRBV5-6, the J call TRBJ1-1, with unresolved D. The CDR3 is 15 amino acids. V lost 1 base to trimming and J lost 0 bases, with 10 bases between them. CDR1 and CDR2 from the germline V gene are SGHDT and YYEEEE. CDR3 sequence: CASSLNAGLNTEAFF. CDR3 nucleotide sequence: TGTGCCAGCAGCTTGAATGCAGGATTGAACACTGAAGCTTTCTTT.

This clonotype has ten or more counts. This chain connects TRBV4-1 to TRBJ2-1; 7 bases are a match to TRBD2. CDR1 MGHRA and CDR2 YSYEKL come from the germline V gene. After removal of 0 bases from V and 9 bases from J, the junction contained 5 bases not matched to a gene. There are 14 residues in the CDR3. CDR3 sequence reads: CASSQEGGIGEQFF. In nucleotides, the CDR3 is TGCGCCAGCAGCCAAGAGGGAGGGATAGGTGAGCAGTTCTTC.

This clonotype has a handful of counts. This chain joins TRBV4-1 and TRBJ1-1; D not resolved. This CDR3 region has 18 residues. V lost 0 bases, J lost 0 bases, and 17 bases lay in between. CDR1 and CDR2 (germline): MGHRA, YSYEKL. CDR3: CASSQDPATSLMNTEAFF. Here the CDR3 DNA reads TGCGCCAGCAGCCAAGATCCGGCAACATCGTTGATGAACACTGAAGCTTTCTTT.

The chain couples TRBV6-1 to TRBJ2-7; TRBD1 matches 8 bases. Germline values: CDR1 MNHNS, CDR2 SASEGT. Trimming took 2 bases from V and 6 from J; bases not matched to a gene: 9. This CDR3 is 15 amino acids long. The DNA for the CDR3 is TGTGCCAGCAGTGAAATGGGGGCAGGGGGCCGCGAGCAGTACTTC. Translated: CASSEMGAGGREQYF.

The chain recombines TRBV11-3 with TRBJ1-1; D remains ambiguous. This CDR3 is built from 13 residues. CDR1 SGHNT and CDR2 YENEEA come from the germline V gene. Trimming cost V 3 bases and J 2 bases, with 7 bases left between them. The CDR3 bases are TGTGCCAGCAGCTTCGTGGCAAACACTGAAGCTTTCTTT. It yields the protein CASSFVANTEAFF.

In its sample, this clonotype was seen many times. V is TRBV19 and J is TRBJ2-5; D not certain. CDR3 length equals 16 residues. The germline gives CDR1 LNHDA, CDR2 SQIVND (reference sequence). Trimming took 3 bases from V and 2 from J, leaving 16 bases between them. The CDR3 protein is CASSMFIGLRQETQYF. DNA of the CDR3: TGTGCCAGTAGTATGTTTATTGGGTTGCGGCAAGAGACCCAGTACTTC.

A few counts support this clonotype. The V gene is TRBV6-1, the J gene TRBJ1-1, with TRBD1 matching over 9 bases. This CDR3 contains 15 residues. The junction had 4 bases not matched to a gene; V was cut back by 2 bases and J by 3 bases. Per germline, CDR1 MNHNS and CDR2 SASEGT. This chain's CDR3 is CASSERRTGDTEAFF. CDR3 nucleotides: TGTGCCAGCAGTGAAAGGAGGACAGGGGACACTGAAGCTTTCTTT.

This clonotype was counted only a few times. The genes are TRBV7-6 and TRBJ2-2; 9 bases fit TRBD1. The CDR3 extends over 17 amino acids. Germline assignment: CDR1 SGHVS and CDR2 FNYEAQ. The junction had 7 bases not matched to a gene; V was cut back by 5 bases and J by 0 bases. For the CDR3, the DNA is TGTGCCAGCAGCCATTACAGGGGGCTCTCGAACACCGGGGAGCTGTTTTTT. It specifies CASSHYRGLSNTGELFF.

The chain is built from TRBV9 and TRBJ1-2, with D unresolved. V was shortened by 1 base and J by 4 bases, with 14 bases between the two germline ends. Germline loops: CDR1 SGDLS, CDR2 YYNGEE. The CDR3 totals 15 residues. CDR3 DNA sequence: TGTGCCAGCAGCGTAAGTCAAGTATCATCCTATGGCTACACCTTC. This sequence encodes CASSVSQVSSYGYTF.

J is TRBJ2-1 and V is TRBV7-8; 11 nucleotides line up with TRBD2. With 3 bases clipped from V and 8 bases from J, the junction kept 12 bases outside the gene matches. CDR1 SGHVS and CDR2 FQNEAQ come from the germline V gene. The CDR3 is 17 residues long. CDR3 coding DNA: TGTGCCAGCAGCTTTCTTAGCGGGGGGGCCAGTGTCGATGAGCAGTTCTTC. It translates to CASSFLSGGASVDEQFF.

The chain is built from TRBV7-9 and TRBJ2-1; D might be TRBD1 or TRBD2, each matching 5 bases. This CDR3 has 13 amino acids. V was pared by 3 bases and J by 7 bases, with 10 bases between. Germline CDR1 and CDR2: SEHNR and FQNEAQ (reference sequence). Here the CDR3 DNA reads TGTGCCAGCAGCTTGGTCAGGGAGAATGAGCAGTTCTTC. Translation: CASSLVRENEQFF.

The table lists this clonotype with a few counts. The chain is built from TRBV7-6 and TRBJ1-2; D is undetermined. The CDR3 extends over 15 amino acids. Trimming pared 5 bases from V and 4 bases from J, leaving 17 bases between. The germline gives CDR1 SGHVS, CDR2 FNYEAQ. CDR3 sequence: CASSPALTVAYGYTF. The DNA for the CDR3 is TGTGCCAGCAGCCCGGCCCTTACCGTCGCCTATGGCTACACCTTC. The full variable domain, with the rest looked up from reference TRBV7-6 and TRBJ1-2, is GAGVSQSPRYKVTKRGQDVALRCDPISGHVSLYWYRQALGQGPEFLTYFNYEAQQDKSGLPNDRFSAERPEGSISTLTIQRTEQRDSAMYRCASSPALTVAYGYTFGSGTRLTVV.

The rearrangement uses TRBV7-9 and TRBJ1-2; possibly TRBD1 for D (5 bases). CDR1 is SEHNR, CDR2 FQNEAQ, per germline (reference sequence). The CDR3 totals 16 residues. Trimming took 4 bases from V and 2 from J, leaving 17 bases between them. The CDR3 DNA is TGTGCCAGCAGCTCAGGCCTCGAGGGGCAGAACTATGGCTACACCTTC. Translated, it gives CASSSGLEGQNYGYTF.

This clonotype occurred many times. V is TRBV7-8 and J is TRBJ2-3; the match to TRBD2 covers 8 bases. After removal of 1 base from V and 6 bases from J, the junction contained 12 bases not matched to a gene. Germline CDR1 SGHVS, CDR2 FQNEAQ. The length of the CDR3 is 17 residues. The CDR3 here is CASSLDLSGAPEDTQYF. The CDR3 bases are TGTGCCAGCAGCTTAGATCTTAGCGGGGCCCCAGAGGATACGCAGTATTTT.

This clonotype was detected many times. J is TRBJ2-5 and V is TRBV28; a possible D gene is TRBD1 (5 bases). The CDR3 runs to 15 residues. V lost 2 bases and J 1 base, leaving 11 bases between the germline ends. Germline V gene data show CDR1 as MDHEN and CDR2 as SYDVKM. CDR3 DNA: TGTGCCAGCAGTTTAGGGCTAGACAGCCAAGAGACCCAGTACTTC. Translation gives CASSLGLDSQETQYF.

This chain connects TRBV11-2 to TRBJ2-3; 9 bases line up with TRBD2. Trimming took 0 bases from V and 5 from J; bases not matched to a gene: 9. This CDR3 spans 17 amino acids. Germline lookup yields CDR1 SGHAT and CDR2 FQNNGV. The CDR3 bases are TGTGCCAGCAGCTTAGATCCCCCGGGCGGGGGGGAAGATACGCAGTATTTT. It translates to CASSLDPPGGGEDTQYF.

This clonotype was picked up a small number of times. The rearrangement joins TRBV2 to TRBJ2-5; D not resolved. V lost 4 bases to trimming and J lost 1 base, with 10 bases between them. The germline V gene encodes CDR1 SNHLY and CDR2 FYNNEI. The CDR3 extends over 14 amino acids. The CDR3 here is CASSGGSTQETQYF. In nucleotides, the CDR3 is TGTGCCAGCAGTGGAGGTTCCACCCAAGAGACCCAGTACTTC.

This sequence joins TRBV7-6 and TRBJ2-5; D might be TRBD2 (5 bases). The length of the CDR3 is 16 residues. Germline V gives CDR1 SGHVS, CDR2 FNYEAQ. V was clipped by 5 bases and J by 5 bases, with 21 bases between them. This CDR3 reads CASSLISGEQRETQYF. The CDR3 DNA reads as TGTGCCAGCAGCCTCATTAGTGGGGAGCAAAGGGAGACCCAGTACTTC.

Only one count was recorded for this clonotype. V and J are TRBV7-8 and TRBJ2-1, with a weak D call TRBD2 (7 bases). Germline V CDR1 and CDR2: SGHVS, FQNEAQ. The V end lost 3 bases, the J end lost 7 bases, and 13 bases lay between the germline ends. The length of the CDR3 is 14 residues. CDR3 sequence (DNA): TGTGCCAGCAGCTTGGGGGGGGCCAGGAATGAGCAGTTCTTC. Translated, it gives CASSLGGARNEQFF.

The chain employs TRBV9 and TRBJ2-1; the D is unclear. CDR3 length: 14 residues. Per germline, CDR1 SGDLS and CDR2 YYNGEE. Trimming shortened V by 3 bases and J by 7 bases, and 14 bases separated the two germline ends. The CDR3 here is CASSALGGGNEQFF. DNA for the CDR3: TGTGCCAGCAGCGCTCTGGGCGGTGGAAATGAGCAGTTCTTC.

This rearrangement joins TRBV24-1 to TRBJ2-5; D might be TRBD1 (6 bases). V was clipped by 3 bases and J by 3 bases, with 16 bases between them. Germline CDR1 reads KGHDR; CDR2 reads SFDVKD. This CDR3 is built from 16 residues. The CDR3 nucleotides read TGTGCCACCAGTGATGGCCCAGGGGCGATAGAAGAGACCCAGTACTTC. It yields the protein CATSDGPGAIEETQYF.